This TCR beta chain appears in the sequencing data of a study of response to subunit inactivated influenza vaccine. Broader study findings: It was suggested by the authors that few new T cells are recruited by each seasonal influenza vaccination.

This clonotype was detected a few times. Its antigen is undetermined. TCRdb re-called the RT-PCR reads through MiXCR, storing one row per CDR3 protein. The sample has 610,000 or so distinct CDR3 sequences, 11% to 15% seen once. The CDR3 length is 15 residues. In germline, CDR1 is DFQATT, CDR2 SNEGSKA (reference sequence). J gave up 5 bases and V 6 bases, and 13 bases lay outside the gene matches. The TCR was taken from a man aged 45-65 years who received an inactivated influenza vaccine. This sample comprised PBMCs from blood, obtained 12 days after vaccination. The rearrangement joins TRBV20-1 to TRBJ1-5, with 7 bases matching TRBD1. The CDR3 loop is CSASQGGGIDQPQHF. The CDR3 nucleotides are TGCAGTGCCAGCCAGGGGGGGGGAATTGATCAGCCCCAGCATTTT.